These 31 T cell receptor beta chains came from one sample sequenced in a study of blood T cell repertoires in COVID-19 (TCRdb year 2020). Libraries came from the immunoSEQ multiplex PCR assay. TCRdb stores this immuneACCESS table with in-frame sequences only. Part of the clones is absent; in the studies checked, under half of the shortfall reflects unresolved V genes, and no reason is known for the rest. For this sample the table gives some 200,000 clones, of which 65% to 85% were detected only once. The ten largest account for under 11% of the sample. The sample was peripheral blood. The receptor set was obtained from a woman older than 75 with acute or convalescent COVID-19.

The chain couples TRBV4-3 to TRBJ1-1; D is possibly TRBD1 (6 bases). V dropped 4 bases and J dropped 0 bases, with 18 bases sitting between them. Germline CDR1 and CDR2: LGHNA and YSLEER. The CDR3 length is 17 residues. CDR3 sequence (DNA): TGCGCCAGCAGCCGAGACTCCAGGGGAGAAATGAACACTGAAGCTTTCTTT. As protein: CASSRDSRGEMNTEAFF.

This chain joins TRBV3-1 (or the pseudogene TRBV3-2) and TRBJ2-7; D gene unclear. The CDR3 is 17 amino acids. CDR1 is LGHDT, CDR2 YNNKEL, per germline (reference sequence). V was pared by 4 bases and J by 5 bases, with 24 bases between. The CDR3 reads CASSLSNQVPYSNEQYF. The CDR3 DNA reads TGTGCCAGCAGCCTATCTAACCAGGTTCCGTACAGTAACGAGCAGTACTTC.

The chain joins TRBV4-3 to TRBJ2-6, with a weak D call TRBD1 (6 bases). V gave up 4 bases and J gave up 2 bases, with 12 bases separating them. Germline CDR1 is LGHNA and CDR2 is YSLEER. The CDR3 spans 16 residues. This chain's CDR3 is CASSPEQGPGANVLTF. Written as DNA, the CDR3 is TGCGCCAGCAGCCCGGAACAGGGACCTGGGGCCAACGTCCTGACTTTC.

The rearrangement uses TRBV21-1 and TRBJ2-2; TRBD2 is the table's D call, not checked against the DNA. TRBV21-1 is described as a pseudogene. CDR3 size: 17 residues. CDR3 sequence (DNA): TGTGCCAGCAGAGGTACGATGGGACTAGCGGGGCCCGGGGAGCTGTTTTTT. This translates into CASRGTMGLAGPGELFF.

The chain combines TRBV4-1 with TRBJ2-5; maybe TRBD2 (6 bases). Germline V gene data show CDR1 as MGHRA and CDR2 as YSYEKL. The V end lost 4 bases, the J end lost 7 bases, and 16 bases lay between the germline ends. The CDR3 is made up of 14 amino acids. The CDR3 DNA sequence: TGCGCCAGCAGCCCTATGAGCGGGCCCCGGACCCAGTACTTC. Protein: CASSPMSGPRTQYF.

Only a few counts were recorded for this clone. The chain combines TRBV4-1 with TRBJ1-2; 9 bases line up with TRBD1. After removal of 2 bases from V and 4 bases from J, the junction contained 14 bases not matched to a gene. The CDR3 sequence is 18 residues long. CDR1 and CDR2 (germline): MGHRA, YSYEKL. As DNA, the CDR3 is TGCGCCAGCAGCCAACATTCCGGGACAGGGAATGGGGTCTATGGCTACACCTTC. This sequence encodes CASSQHSGTGNGVYGYTF.

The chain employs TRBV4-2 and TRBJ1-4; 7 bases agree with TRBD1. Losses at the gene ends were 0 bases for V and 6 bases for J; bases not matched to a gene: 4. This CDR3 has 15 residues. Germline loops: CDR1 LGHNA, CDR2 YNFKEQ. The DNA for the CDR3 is TGTGCCAGCAGCCAAGATCAGGGGGAAGATGAAAAACTGTTTTTT. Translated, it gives CASSQDQGEDEKLFF.

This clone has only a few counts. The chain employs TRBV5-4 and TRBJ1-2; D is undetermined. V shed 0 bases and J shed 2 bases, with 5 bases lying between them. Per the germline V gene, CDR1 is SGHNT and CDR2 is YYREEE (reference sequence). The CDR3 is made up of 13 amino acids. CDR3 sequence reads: CASSLETNYGYTF. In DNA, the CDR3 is TGTGCCAGCAGCTTGGAGACAAACTATGGCTACACCTTC.

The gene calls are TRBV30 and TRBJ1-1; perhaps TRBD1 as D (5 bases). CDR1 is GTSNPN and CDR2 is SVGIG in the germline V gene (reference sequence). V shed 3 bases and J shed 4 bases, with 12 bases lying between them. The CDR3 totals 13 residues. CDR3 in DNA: TGTGCCTGGAGCTATCAGGGTCCCACTGAAGCTTTCTTT. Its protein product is CAWSYQGPTEAFF.

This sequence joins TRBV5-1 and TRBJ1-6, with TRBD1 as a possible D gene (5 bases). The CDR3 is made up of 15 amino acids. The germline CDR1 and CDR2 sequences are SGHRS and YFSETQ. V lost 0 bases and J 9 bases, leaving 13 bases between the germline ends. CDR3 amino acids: CASSLENQGPSPLHF. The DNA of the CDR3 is TGCGCCAGCAGCTTGGAGAACCAGGGTCCTTCACCCCTCCACTTT.

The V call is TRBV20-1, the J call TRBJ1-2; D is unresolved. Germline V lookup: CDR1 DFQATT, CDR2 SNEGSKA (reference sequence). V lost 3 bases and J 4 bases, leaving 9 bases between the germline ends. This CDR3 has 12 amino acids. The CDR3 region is CSASERGYGYTF. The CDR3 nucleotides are TGCAGTGCTAGTGAACGGGGCTATGGCTACACCTTC.

In nucleotides, the CDR3 is TGTGCCAGCAGTAGAGGACTAGCGGCCCAAGAGACCCAGTACTTC. It is translated as CASSRGLAAQETQYF. The rearrangement links TRBV27 to TRBJ2-5; 10 positions match TRBD2. This CDR3 spans 15 amino acids. Germline assignment: CDR1 MNHEY and CDR2 SMNVEV (reference sequence). Unmatched junction bases numbered 4, after V lost 5 bases and J lost 1 base.

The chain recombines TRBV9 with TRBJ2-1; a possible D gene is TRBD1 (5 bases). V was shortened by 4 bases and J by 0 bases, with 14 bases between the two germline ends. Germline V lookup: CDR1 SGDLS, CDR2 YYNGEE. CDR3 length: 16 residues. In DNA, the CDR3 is TGTGCCAGCAGCTCAGAGGACACTTACTCCTACAATGAGCAGTTCTTC. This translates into CASSSEDTYSYNEQFF.

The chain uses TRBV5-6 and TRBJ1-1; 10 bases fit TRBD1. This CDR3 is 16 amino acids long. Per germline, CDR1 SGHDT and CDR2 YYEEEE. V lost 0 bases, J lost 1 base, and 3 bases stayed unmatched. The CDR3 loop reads CASSLAGQGQNTEAFF. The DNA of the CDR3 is TGTGCCAGCAGCTTGGCGGGACAGGGGCAGAACACTGAAGCTTTCTTT.

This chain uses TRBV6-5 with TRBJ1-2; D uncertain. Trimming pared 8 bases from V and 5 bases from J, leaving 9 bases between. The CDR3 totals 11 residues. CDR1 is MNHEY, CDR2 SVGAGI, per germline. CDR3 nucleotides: TGTGCCAGCCAGGCGCTTTATGGCTACACCTTC. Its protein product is CASQALYGYTF.

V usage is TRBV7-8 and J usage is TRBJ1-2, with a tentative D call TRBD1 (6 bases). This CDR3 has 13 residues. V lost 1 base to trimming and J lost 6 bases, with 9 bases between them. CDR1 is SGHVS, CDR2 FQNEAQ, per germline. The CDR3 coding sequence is TGTGCCAGCAGCTTAGGGGGGCACAATGGCTACACCTTC. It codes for CASSLGGHNGYTF.

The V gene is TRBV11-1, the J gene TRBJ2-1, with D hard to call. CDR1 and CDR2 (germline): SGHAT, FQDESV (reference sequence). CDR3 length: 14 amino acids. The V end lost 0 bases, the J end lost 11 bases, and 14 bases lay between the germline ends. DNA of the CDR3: TGTGCCAGCAGCTTAGCGGCGGTCCGGCAAAAGCAGTTCTTC. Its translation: CASSLAAVRQKQFF.

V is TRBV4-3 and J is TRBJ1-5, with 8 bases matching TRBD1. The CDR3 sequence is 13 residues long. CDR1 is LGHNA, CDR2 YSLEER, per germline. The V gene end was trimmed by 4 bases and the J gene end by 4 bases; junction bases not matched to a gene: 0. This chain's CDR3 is CASSRDRNQPQHF. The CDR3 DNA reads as TGCGCCAGCAGCCGGGACAGGAATCAGCCCCAGCATTTT.

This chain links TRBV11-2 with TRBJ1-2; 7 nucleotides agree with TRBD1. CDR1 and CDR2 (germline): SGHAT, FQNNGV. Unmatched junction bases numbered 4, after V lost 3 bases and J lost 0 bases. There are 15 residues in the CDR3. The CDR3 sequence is CASSFATGTNYGYTF. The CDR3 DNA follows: TGTGCCAGCAGCTTTGCGACAGGGACTAACTATGGCTACACCTTC.

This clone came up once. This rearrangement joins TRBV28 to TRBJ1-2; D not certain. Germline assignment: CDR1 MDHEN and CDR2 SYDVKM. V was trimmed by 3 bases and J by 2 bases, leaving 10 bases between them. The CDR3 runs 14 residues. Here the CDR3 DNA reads TGTGCCAGCAGTTTGGCACAGAAGAACTATGGCTACACCTTC. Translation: CASSLAQKNYGYTF.

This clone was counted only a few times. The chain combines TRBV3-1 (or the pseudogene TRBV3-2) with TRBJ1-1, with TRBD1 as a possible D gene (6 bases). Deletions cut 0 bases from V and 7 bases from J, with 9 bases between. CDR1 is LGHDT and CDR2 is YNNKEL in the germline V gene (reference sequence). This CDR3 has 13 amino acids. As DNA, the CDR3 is TGTGCCAGCAGCCAAGACTTCAGGGGTGAAGCTTTCTTT. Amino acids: CASSQDFRGEAFF.

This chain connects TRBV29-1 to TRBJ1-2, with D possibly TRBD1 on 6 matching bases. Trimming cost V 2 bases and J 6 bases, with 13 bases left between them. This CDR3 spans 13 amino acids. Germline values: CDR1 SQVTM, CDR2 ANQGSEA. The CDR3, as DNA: TGCAGCGTTGAACATAAAGGGGGTAATGGCTACACCTTC. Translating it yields CSVEHKGGNGYTF.

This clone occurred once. CDR3 in DNA: TGTGCCAGCAGCGTAACTTTCTACAATGAGCAGTTCTTC. Its translation: CASSVTFYNEQFF. This chain joins TRBV9 and TRBJ2-1; D is unresolved. V lost 1 base and J 3 bases, leaving 5 bases between the germline ends. The CDR3 is made up of 13 amino acids. Per the germline V gene, CDR1 is SGDLS and CDR2 is YYNGEE.

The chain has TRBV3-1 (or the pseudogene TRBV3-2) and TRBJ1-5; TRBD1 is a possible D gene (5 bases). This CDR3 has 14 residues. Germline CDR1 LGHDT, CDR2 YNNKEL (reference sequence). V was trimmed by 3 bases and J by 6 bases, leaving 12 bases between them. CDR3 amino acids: CASSHQGSGQPQHF. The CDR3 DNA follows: TGTGCCAGCAGCCATCAGGGTTCAGGTCAGCCCCAGCATTTT.

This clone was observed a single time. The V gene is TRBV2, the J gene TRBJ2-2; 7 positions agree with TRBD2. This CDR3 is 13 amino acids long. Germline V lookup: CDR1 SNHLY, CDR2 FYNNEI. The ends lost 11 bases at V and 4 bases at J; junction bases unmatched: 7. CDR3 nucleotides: TGTGCCTCGCTAGCGGTGACCACCGGGGAGCTGTTTTTT. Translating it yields CASLAVTTGELFF.

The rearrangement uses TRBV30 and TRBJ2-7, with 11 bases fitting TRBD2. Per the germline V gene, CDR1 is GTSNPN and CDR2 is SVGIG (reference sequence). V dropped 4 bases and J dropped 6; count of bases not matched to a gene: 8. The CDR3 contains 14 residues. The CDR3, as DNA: TGTGCCTGGACGGTAGCGGGAGGGCTTAGCGAGCAGTACTTC. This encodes CAWTVAGGLSEQYF.

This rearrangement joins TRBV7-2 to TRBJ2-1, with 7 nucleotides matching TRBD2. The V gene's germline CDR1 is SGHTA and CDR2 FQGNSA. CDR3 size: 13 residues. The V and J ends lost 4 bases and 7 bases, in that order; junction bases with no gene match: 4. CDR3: CASSSGTINEQFF. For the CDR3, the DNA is TGTGCCAGCAGCTCCGGGACTATAAATGAGCAGTTCTTC. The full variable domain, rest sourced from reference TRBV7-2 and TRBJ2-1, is GAGVSQSPSNKVTEKGKDVELRCDPISGHTALYWYRQSLGQGLEFLIYFQGNSAPDKSGLPSDRFSAERTGGSVSTLTIQRTQQEDSAVYLCASSSGTINEQFFGPGTRLTVL.

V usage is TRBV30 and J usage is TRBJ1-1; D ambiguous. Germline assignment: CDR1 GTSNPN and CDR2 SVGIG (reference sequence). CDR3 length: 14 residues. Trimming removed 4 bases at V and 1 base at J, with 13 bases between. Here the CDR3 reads CAWTVNPGNTEAFF. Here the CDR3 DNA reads TGTGCCTGGACGGTGAATCCAGGGAACACTGAAGCTTTCTTT.

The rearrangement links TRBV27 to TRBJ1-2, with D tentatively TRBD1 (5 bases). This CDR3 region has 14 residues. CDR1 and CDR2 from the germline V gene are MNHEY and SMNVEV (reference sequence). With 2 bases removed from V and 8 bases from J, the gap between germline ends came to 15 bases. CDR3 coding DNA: TGTGCCAGCAGTTTACTAGGCACAGGTCAGGGCTACACCTTC. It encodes CASSLLGTGQGYTF.

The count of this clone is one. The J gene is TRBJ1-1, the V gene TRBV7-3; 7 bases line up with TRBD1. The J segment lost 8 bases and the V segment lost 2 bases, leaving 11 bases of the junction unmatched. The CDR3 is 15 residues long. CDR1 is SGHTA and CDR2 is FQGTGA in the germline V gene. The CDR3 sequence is CASSLYTLRQGEAFF. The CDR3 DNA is TGTGCCAGCAGCTTATACACCTTGAGACAGGGCGAAGCTTTCTTT.

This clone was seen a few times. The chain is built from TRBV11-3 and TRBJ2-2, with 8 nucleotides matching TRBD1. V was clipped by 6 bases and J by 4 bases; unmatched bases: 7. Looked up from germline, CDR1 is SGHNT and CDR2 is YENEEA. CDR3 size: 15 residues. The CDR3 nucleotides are TGTGCCAGCAGTTCCGACAGGGGACTCACCGGGGAGCTGTTTTTT. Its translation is CASSSDRGLTGELFF.